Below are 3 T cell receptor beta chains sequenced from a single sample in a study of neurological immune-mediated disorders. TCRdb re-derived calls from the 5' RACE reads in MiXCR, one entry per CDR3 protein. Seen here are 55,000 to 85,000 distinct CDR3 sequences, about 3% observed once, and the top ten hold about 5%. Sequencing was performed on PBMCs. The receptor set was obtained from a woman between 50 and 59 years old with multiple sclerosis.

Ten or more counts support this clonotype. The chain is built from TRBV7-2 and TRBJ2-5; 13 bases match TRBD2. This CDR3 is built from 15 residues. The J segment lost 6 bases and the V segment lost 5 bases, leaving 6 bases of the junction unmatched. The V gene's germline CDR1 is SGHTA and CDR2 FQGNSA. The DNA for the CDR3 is TGTGCCAGCAGCATCCGGACTAGCGGGGGACAGACCCAGTACTTC. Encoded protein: CASSIRTSGGQTQYF.

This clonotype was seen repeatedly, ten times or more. The CDR3 sequence: CATRLAGGTETQYF. For the CDR3, the DNA is TGTGCCACCCGACTAGCGGGGGGGACAGAGACCCAGTACTTC. J is TRBJ2-5 and V is TRBV10-3; TRBD2 agrees at 14 bases. The CDR3 covers 14 residues. The germline V gene has CDR1 ENHRY and CDR2 SYGVKD. The ends lost 10 bases at V and 4 bases at J; junction bases unmatched: 5.

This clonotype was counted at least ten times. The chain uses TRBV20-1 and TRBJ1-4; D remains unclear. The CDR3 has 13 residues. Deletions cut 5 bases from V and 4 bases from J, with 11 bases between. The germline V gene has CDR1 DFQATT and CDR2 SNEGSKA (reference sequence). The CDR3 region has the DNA TGCAGTGCTTTCTTGGGGAATAATGAAAAACTGTTTTTT. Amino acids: CSAFLGNNEKLFF.